The 13 T cell receptor beta chains in this list originate from one sample, sequenced in a study of T cells in Graves' hyperthyroidism and ophthalmopathy. The source material, RNA transcripts, was used to amplify TCR beta CDR3 regions. TCR CDR3 underwent first-round RT-PCR with the HTBI primer set. TCRdb used MiXCR to reprocess the multiplex PCR reads, holding one entry per CDR3 protein. The sample includes 750,000 to 900,000 distinct CDR3 sequences, more than 30% seen only once; the top ten take about 9%. Material: blood. The receptors come from a man in his late teens or twenties with Graves' hyperthyroidism.

This clonotype has ten or more counts. The chain combines TRBV7-9 with TRBJ2-7; D unresolved. CDR1 and CDR2 (germline): SEHNR, FQNEAQ (reference sequence). This CDR3 spans 13 amino acids. V lost 5 bases to trimming and J lost 3 bases, with 11 bases between them. CDR3 in amino acids: CASSPPDGYEQYF. In DNA form, the CDR3 reads TGTGCCAGCAGCCCGCCCGACGGCTACGAGCAGTACTTC.

The rearrangement joins TRBV12-3 or TRBV12-4 to TRBJ1-1, with 7 bases matching TRBD1. The CDR3 is made up of 15 amino acids. V lost 5 bases to trimming and J lost 4 bases; unmatched junction nucleotides: 10. The CDR3, as DNA: TGTGCCAGCAGTGATAAAACAGGGGAGAGCACTGAAGCTTTCTTT. Translating gives CASSDKTGESTEAFF.

The CDR3 coding sequence is TGTGCCAGCAGTGCTAGGGTCGGACTAAGTCCCTACGAGCAGTACTTC. The encoded protein is CASSARVGLSPYEQYF. The rearrangement links TRBV2 to TRBJ2-7; a weak D match, TRBD2 (6 bases). There are 16 residues in the CDR3. Trimming took 4 bases from V and 2 from J, leaving 18 bases between them. Germline CDR1 is SNHLY and CDR2 is FYNNEI.

This clonotype was seen a handful of times. The genes are TRBV20-1 and TRBJ1-5, with a possible D match to TRBD1 (6 bases). V was trimmed by 3 bases and J by 2 bases, leaving 14 bases between them. Germline V gives CDR1 DFQATT, CDR2 SNEGSKA (reference sequence). The CDR3 sequence is 15 residues long. The CDR3 here is CSARALRTGNQPQHF. As DNA, the CDR3 is TGCAGTGCTAGGGCCCTAAGGACAGGCAATCAGCCCCAGCATTTT.

This clonotype was observed a handful of times. This chain connects TRBV6-6 to TRBJ2-7; 8 positions match TRBD1. CDR3 length equals 15 residues. Germline loops: CDR1 MNHNY, CDR2 SVGAGI (reference sequence). With 0 bases clipped from V and 4 bases from J, the junction kept 5 bases outside the gene matches. For the CDR3, the DNA is TGTGCCAGCAGTTACTCAGACAGGGGATGGTACGAGCAGTACTTC. Amino acids: CASSYSDRGWYEQYF.

Comment on this clonotype: A read error may account for a junction end that differs from germline. The V and J genes are TRBV10-3 and TRBJ1-1; D gene unclear. The CDR3 loop spans 10 amino acids. In germline, CDR1 is ENHRY, CDR2 SYGVKD. CDR3 coding DNA: TGTGCCAGCAGTGAGGGAGTAGCTTTCTTT. Translated: CASSEGVAFF.

The chain has TRBV10-2 and TRBJ2-7; tentatively, D is TRBD1 (9 bases). The CDR3 sequence is 16 residues long. With 6 bases removed from V and 5 bases from J, the gap between germline ends came to 23 bases. Germline V lookup: CDR1 WSHSY, CDR2 SAAADI. The CDR3 loop reads CASSRVAGQGDHEQYF. The CDR3 DNA sequence: TGCGCCAGCAGCCGAGTAGCGGGACAGGGTGACCACGAGCAGTACTTC.

The genes are TRBV5-1 and TRBJ1-3, with 10 bases lining up with TRBD1. This CDR3 comprises 15 residues. J lost 4 bases, V lost 4 bases, and 5 bases had no gene match. Germline V gives CDR1 SGHRS, CDR2 YFSETQ. DNA of the CDR3: TGCGCCAGCAGCGCCGGGACAGGGGAAGGAAACACCATATATTTT. Translating gives CASSAGTGEGNTIYF.

The chain carries TRBV7-8 and TRBJ2-2; no definite D call. Trimming took 5 bases from V and 5 from J, leaving 21 bases between them. Germline V CDR1 and CDR2: SGHVS, FQNEAQ. CDR3 size: 17 residues. CDR3 in amino acids: CASSPTPGPPRTGELFF. As DNA, the CDR3 is TGTGCCAGCAGCCCGACCCCCGGACCGCCCCGGACCGGGGAGCTGTTTTTT. Full variable domain (rest looked up from reference TRBV7-8 and TRBJ2-2): GAGVSQSPRYKVAKRGQDVALRCDPISGHVSLFWYQQALGQGPEFLTYFQNEAQLDKSGLPSDRFFAERPEGSVSTLKIQRTQQEDSAVYLCASSPTPGPPRTGELFFGEGSRLTVL.

This clonotype appeared once. This rearrangement joins TRBV14 to TRBJ1-6; D gene ambiguous. Germline CDR1 and CDR2: SGHDN and FVKESK. This CDR3 region has 12 residues. V lost 4 bases and J lost 12, with 10 bases in between. The CDR3 DNA reads as TGTGCCAGCAGCCCCTCGGCCGAACCCCTCCACTTT. This sequence encodes CASSPSAEPLHF.

The genes are TRBV6-5 and TRBJ1-2; D gene unclear. Trimming took 5 bases from V and 0 from J, leaving 7 bases between them. Germline loops: CDR1 MNHEY, CDR2 SVGAGI. The CDR3 totals 13 residues. CDR3 amino acids: CASSEIPNYGYTF. The DNA for the CDR3 is TGTGCCAGCAGTGAGATACCTAACTATGGCTACACCTTC.

The chain recombines TRBV12-3 or TRBV12-4 with TRBJ2-2; 8 bases are a match to TRBD2. This CDR3 has 14 residues. With V trimmed by 6 bases and J by 8 bases, 8 bases remained unmatched. The DNA for the CDR3 is TGTGCCAGCAGGGCGGGGGGCCCCGAGGGGGAGCTGTTTTTT. It specifies CASRAGGPEGELFF.

The chain links TRBV2 to TRBJ1-6, with a tentative D call TRBD1 (5 bases). Trimming removed 7 bases at V and 7 bases at J, with 14 bases between. Germline CDR1 SNHLY, CDR2 FYNNEI. CDR3 length equals 14 residues. The CDR3 DNA reads TGTGCCAGCACCTACGGGGCGGGCAATTCACCCCTCCACTTT. Protein: CASTYGAGNSPLHF.